This passage covers 26 T cell receptor beta chains from one sample sequenced in a study of cytomegalovirus exposure and HLA in healthy donors. The PCR was carried out with 60 Vbeta primers and 13 Jbeta primers. Sequencing used immunoSEQ multiplex PCR; TCRdb keeps in-frame clones, though not all of them. The sample consists of 150,000 or so clones, around 80% of them appearing once. Sequencing was performed on PBMCs. The receptor source for this set is a male donor in good health and CMV-seropositive.

This clone is judged medium-sized. This rearrangement joins TRBV10-1 to TRBJ2-2, with TRBD1 matching over 7 bases. Germline assignment: CDR1 WNHNN and CDR2 SYGVQD (reference sequence). This CDR3 region has 15 residues. V was clipped by 6 bases and J by 3 bases; unmatched bases: 7. CDR3 in DNA: TGCGCCAGCAGAGCCGGGACAGAAGACACCGGGGAGCTGTTTTTT. Encoded protein: CASRAGTEDTGELFF.

This clone was seen only a few times. The CDR3 DNA sequence: TGTGCCAGCGAGCGGGAGGTAGCCACCGGGGAGCTGTTTTTT. It encodes CASEREVATGELFF. The chain couples TRBV6-4 to TRBJ2-2; 9 nucleotides agree with TRBD2. Germline V CDR1 and CDR2: MRHNA, SNTAGT. CDR3 length: 14 residues. The V segment lost 8 bases and the J segment 4 bases; nucleotides outside the gene matches: 5.

This chain links TRBV28 with TRBJ2-3; TRBD2 agrees at 7 bases. This CDR3 region has 13 residues. The V and J ends lost 6 bases and 1 base, in that order; junction bases with no gene match: 1. The germline CDR1 and CDR2 sequences are MDHEN and SYDVKM. This CDR3 reads CASRAGGTDTQYF. The CDR3 bases are TGTGCCAGCAGGGCGGGGGGCACAGATACGCAGTATTTT.

Concerning this clone: One end of the junction varies from germline; a read error may be responsible. The rearrangement joins TRBV7-9 to TRBJ2-7, with D tentatively TRBD1 (5 bases). Per germline, CDR1 SEHNR and CDR2 FQNEAQ (reference sequence). The CDR3 is 14 amino acids. The CDR3 loop is CSSSTQGRSHEQYF. In DNA, the CDR3 is TGTTCCAGCAGCACCCAGGGTAGGAGCCACGAGCAGTACTTC.

This clone is a singleton in its sample. The chain has TRBV11-2 and TRBJ2-7; D is undetermined. V gave up 5 bases and J gave up 0 bases, with 20 bases separating them. Germline V CDR1 and CDR2: SGHAT, FQNNGV. The CDR3 is made up of 17 amino acids. CDR3 sequence reads: CASSLTLALANSYEQYF. The CDR3 DNA is TGTGCCAGCAGCCTAACTCTCGCTCTCGCGAACTCCTACGAGCAGTACTTC.

This chain links TRBV6-5 with TRBJ1-3, with 11 bases fitting TRBD1. The CDR3 totals 15 residues. The germline V gene encodes CDR1 MNHEY and CDR2 SVGAGI. V lost 6 bases and J lost 3; bases outside the gene matches: 4. The CDR3 DNA sequence: TGTGCCAGCAGCCGGGACAGGGGGGATGGAAACACCATATATTTT. It codes for CASSRDRGDGNTIYF.

J is TRBJ1-1 and V is TRBV25-1; D gene uncertain. The CDR3 consists of 12 residues. V dropped 5 bases and J dropped 6 bases, with 10 bases sitting between them. Germline lookup yields CDR1 MGHDK and CDR2 SYGVNS. CDR3 residues: CASSLVDSEAFF. The CDR3, as DNA: TGTGCCAGCAGTCTAGTAGACTCTGAAGCTTTCTTT.

J is TRBJ2-3 and V is TRBV5-4; 9 nucleotides match TRBD1. With V trimmed by 4 bases and J by 5 bases, 8 bases remained unmatched. Germline CDR1 reads SGHNT; CDR2 reads YYREEE (reference sequence). The CDR3 runs 15 residues. CDR3 region: CASSPGTGLGDTQYF. CDR3 DNA: TGTGCCAGCAGCCCCGGGACAGGGTTAGGAGATACGCAGTATTTT.

Only a few counts were recorded for this clone. V gene TRBV6-5 combines with J gene TRBJ1-4; D ambiguous. The germline V and J ends were trimmed by 7 bases and 6 bases, with 15 bases remaining between them. CDR3 length equals 14 residues. From germline, CDR1 is MNHEY and CDR2 SVGAGI. The CDR3 is CASKDWMRDEKLFF. CDR3 bases: TGTGCCAGCAAAGACTGGATGAGGGATGAAAAACTGTTTTTT.

The chain couples TRBV6-4 to TRBJ2-1, with TRBD2 identical over 11 bases. The germline V gene has CDR1 MRHNA and CDR2 SNTAGT. The trim removed 1 base at V and 5 bases at J, leaving 4 bases unmatched. There are 16 residues in the CDR3. Written as DNA, the CDR3 is TGTGCCAGCAGTGACTTTAGCGGGAGGGCCAACAATGAGCAGTTCTTC. This gives the protein CASSDFSGRANNEQFF.

In this sample, this clone turned up a few times. The rearrangement links TRBV5-1 to TRBJ2-7; 7 bases map to TRBD1. The length of the CDR3 is 18 residues. The V gene end was trimmed by 3 bases and the J gene end by 0 bases; junction bases not matched to a gene: 15. CDR1 SGHRS and CDR2 YFSETQ come from the germline V gene. DNA of the CDR3: TGCGCCAGCAGCTCCCCGAAGACAGGGATAAGGGGCTCCTACGAGCAGTACTTC. This sequence encodes CASSSPKTGIRGSYEQYF. The variable domain in full, with the rest retrieved from reference TRBV5-1 and TRBJ2-7, is KAGVTQTPRYLIKTRGQQVTLSCSPISGHRSVSWYQQTPGQGLQFLFEYFSETQRNKGNFPGRFSGRQFSNSRSEMNVSTLELGDSALYLCASSSPKTGIRGSYEQYFGPGTRLTVT.

J is TRBJ1-1 and V is TRBV18, with a tentative D call TRBD1 (5 bases). This CDR3 spans 12 amino acids. The germline gives CDR1 KGHSH, CDR2 LQKENI. V lost 6 bases to trimming and J lost 8 bases, with 13 bases between them. The CDR3 loop reads CASSPRGGEAFF. CDR3 DNA: TGTGCCAGCTCCCCCCGGGGGGGGGAAGCTTTCTTT.

This chain joins TRBV5-1 and TRBJ2-7, with unresolved D. Trimming pared 3 bases from V and 6 bases from J, leaving 19 bases between. The CDR3 has 15 amino acids. Germline V gene lookup returns CDR1 SGHRS and CDR2 YFSETQ. The CDR3 sequence is CASSWIDGASGEQYF. The DNA of the CDR3 is TGCGCCAGCAGCTGGATAGACGGTGCCTCAGGCGAGCAGTACTTC.

Here the CDR3 DNA reads TGTGCCAGCACCTCCGAAGGGAGGAATGAGCAGTTCTTC. It codes for CASTSEGRNEQFF. V is TRBV11-2 and J is TRBJ2-1; TRBD2 might be the D (6 bases). This CDR3 is built from 13 residues. The V gene's germline CDR1 is SGHAT and CDR2 FQNNGV. V dropped 7 bases and J dropped 7 bases, with 14 bases sitting between them.

This clone was seen a handful of times. V gene TRBV5-1 combines with J gene TRBJ1-1, with D possibly being TRBD1 (5 bases). The V end lost 5 bases, the J end lost 1 base, and 12 bases lay between the germline ends. In germline, CDR1 is SGHRS, CDR2 YFSETQ. The CDR3 runs 14 residues. The CDR3 spells CASRGGGKNTEAFF. For the CDR3, the DNA is TGCGCCAGCAGGGGCGGGGGAAAGAACACTGAAGCTTTCTTT.

The CDR3 DNA reads TGCGCCAGCAGCTCGAAAGGGACAGGGGGCCGGGAGACCCAGTACTTC. It yields the protein CASSSKGTGGRETQYF. This sequence joins TRBV5-1 and TRBJ2-5, with 12 bases matching TRBD1. J lost 5 bases, V lost 3 bases, and 8 bases had no gene match. The length of the CDR3 is 16 residues. From germline, CDR1 is SGHRS and CDR2 YFSETQ.

This clone has a handful of counts. J is TRBJ2-3 and V is TRBV28, with no clear D. This CDR3 spans 14 amino acids. The V gene lost 1 base and the J gene lost 2 bases, with 7 bases spanning the gap. From germline, CDR1 is MDHEN and CDR2 SYDVKM. This CDR3 is CASSLSLATDTQYF. CDR3 nucleotides: TGTGCCAGCAGTTTATCTCTGGCCACAGATACGCAGTATTTT.

The chain combines TRBV4-3 with TRBJ2-2; weak D call: TRBD2 (6 bases). The CDR3 contains 14 residues. V was clipped by 3 bases and J by 7 bases, with 12 bases between them. Germline lookup yields CDR1 LGHNA and CDR2 YSLEER. The CDR3 sequence is CASSQTRYDGELFF. CDR3 sequence (DNA): TGCGCCAGCAGCCAGACTAGGTACGACGGGGAGCTGTTTTTT.

The rearrangement joins TRBV5-4 to TRBJ2-1, with D perhaps TRBD2 (6 bases). Germline CDR1 reads SGHNT; CDR2 reads YYREEE (reference sequence). The V end was cut by 4 bases, the J end by 5 bases, with 10 bases between. The CDR3 runs to 13 residues. CDR3 protein: CASSGPGDNEQFF. DNA for the CDR3: TGTGCCAGCAGCGGGCCGGGGGACAATGAGCAGTTCTTC.

This chain uses TRBV28 with TRBJ2-6; D perhaps matches TRBD1 (6 bases). CDR3 size: 17 residues. CDR1 is MDHEN, CDR2 SYDVKM, per germline. The ends were cut back, 3 bases at V and 4 bases at J, with 16 bases in the middle. CDR3: CASSFPYRVSGANVLTF. CDR3 nucleotide sequence: TGTGCCAGCAGTTTCCCTTACAGGGTTTCGGGGGCCAACGTCCTGACTTTC.

The chain combines TRBV6-5 with TRBJ1-1; D perhaps matches TRBD1 (6 bases). CDR3 size: 14 residues. CDR1 and CDR2 (germline): MNHEY, SVGAGI. The CDR3 here is CAESEQGSNTEAFF. CDR3 sequence (DNA): TGTGCAGAATCGGAACAGGGCTCGAACACTGAAGCTTTCTTT.

This chain uses TRBV6-5 with TRBJ2-7, with 9 bases fitting TRBD1. This CDR3 contains 15 residues. The V segment lost 6 bases and the J segment 2 bases; nucleotides outside the gene matches: 8. Germline values: CDR1 MNHEY, CDR2 SVGAGI. The CDR3 DNA sequence: TGTGCCAGCAGCCGAACAGGGGGCGCAACCTACGAGCAGTACTTC. Translating it yields CASSRTGGATYEQYF.

CDR3: CASSGQGRNTIYF. CDR3 coding DNA: TGTGCCAGCAGTGGACAGGGAAGGAACACCATATATTTT. The chain is built from TRBV27 and TRBJ1-3; 8 bases fit TRBD1. V lost 5 bases and J lost 7; bases outside the gene matches: 4. The CDR3 loop spans 13 amino acids. CDR1 and CDR2 from the germline V gene are MNHEY and SMNVEV (reference sequence).

The V gene is TRBV5-1, the J gene TRBJ2-3; D remains ambiguous. Germline CDR1 SGHRS, CDR2 YFSETQ. The CDR3 contains 13 residues. The V gene lost 3 bases and the J gene lost 0 bases, with 5 bases spanning the gap. CDR3 amino acids: CASSSTSTDTQYF. In DNA, the CDR3 is TGCGCCAGCAGCTCCACAAGCACAGATACGCAGTATTTT.

The gene calls are TRBV28 and TRBJ2-7, with 7 bases identical to TRBD1. This CDR3 is built from 14 residues. The germline V gene has CDR1 MDHEN and CDR2 SYDVKM. The ends lost 5 bases at V and 4 bases at J; junction bases unmatched: 8. The DNA of the CDR3 is TGTGCCAGCAGTCCATCGACAGGGCGGTACGAGCAGTACTTC. The encoded protein is CASSPSTGRYEQYF.

This clone was counted a few times. The chain is built from TRBV6-6 and TRBJ2-7, with 15 nucleotides matching TRBD2. The CDR3 has 14 amino acids. With 6 bases clipped from V and 5 bases from J, the junction kept 2 bases outside the gene matches. Germline loops: CDR1 MNHNY, CDR2 SVGAGI (reference sequence). The CDR3 DNA reads TGTGCCAGCAGCGGGACTAGCGGGAGGAACGAGCAGTACTTC. It specifies CASSGTSGRNEQYF.